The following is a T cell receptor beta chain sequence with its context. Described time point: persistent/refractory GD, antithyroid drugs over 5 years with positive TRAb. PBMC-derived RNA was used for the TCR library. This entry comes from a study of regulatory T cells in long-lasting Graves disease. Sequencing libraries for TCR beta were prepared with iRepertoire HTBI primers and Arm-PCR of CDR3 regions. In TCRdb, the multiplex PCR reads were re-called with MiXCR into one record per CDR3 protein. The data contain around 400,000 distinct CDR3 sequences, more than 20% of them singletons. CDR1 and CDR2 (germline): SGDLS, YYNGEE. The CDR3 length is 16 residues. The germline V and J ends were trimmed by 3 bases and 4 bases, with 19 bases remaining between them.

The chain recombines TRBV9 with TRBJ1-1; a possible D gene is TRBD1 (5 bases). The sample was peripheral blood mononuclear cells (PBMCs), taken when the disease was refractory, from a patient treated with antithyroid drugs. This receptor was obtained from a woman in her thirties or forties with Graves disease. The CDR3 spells CASSADPTARSTEAFF. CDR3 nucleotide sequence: TGTGCCAGCAGCGCCGATCCGACAGCCAGGAGCACTGAAGCTTTCTTT.